Sequencing of this T cell receptor (beta chain) was carried out in a study of T cell changes during pregnancy in multiple sclerosis. This CDR3 is 12 amino acids long. Germline V CDR1 and CDR2: SQVTM, ANQGSEA. With 6 bases clipped from V and 4 bases from J, the junction kept 1 base outside the gene matches. Generated by immunoSEQ multiplex PCR, the TCRdb table keeps only in-frame clones and is missing some. The data hold under 80,000 clones, with roughly 94% observed a single time. The chain couples TRBV29-1 to TRBJ1-1, with TRBD1 matching over 11 bases. The clonotype was recovered from a female donor with multiple sclerosis, enrolled in a pregnancy study. Sequencing was performed on peripheral blood, taken in the third trimester of pregnancy. The CDR3 DNA reads TGCAGCGTGGGGACAGGGGGCACTGAAGCTTTCTTT. Its protein product is CSVGTGGTEAFF.